This entry concerns a single TCR beta chain. This entry comes from a study of CXCR3-negative and CXCR3-positive naive CD8 T cells. There are 13 residues in the CDR3. Germline V gene data show CDR1 as SNHLY and CDR2 as FYNNEI. Preparation of TRB cDNA libraries relied on 5' RACE carrying UMI labels. TCRdb reprocessed the 5' RACE reads and reports one entry per CDR3 protein, with no DNA. In total, the table holds about 130,000 distinct CDR3 sequences. The source is a human donor in good health. Some clones in this sample may be carry-over from other donors' samples. The chain recombines TRBV2 with TRBJ2-7; checking the TCRdb D call of TRBD2 is not possible without DNA. Sample: naive CXCR3- CD8+ T cells from blood. The subset was: CD45RO-CCR7+CD27+CD95- naive CD8+ T cells lacking CXCR3 (TNR3-). This CDR3 reads CATQRAGFHEQYF.